This T cell receptor (beta chain) was captured by sequencing in a study of cytomegalovirus exposure and HLA in healthy donors. Whole-study results and caveats: The study put some 160 TCR beta chains on its list as cytomegalovirus-associated. Other equally common chains were less clonally expanded than HLA-associated TCR beta chains, a later analysis showed.

Points on this clone: Its target is not known.

Donors had nominal health at sampling but likely had unrecorded immune exposures. Looked up from germline, CDR1 is MDHEN and CDR2 is SYDVKM. The V end lost 2 bases, the J end lost 6 bases, and 7 bases lay between the germline ends. The CDR3 sequence is 12 residues long. This PCR relied on a set of 60 Vbeta primers and 13 Jbeta primers. The method was immunoSEQ multiplex PCR; TCRdb's version includes in-frame clones alone and lacks a portion of them. The table lists some 140,000 clones, under 85% of them singletons. The chain couples TRBV28 to TRBJ1-1, with TRBD1 as a possible D gene (6 bases). The receptor was derived from a man between 18 and 29 years old in good health and CMV-seronegative. Sequencing used PBMCs. Here the CDR3 reads CASSLTGPEAFF. CDR3 DNA sequence: TGTGCCAGCAGTTTAACAGGGCCTGAAGCTTTCTTT.